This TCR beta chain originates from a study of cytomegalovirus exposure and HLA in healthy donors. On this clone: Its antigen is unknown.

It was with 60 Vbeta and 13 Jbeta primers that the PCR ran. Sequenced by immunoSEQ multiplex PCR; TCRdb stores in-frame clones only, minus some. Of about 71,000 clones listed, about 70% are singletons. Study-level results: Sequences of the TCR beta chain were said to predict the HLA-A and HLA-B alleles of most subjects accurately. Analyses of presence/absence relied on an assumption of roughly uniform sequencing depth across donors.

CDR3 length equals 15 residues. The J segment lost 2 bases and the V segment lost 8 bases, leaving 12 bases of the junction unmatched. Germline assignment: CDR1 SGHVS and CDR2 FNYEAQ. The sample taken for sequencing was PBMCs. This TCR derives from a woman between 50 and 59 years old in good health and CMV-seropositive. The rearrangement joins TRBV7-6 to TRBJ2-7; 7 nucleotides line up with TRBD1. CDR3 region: CASLTTGTAPYEQYF. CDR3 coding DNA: TGTGCCAGCCTAACTACCGGGACAGCACCCTACGAGCAGTACTTC.